The source of this T cell receptor (beta chain) is a study of somatic mutations in cytotoxic T cells in rheumatoid arthritis. Turning to the study itself: Patient blood (approximately 30 ml EDTA) was taken immediately after diagnosis and before treatment.

This clone showed up just a few times. Method: immunoSEQ multiplex PCR; TCRdb's copy keeps in-frame clones and lacks some. The sample gives some 11,000 clones, 70% to 75% of which show up once; approximately 40% is in the top ten. This TCR came from an adult with rheumatoid arthritis. Sequences were obtained from CD8+ T cells sorted from blood.

The CDR3 spells CASRRDSSYEQYF. CDR3 coding DNA: TGTGCCAGCAGACGAGACAGTTCCTACGAGCAGTACTTC. The chain couples TRBV6-6 to TRBJ2-7, with D possibly matching TRBD1 (5 bases). Looked up from germline, CDR1 is MNHNY and CDR2 is SVGAGI (reference sequence). V was shortened by 6 bases and J by 1 base, with 10 bases between the two germline ends. CDR3 length equals 13 residues.